One and the same sample provided the 17 T cell receptor beta chains below, sequenced in a study of blood T cell repertoires in COVID-19 (dated by TCRdb to the early 2020s). The library was obtained by the immunoSEQ multiplex PCR assay. Held by TCRdb, this immuneACCESS table contains in-frame sequences only and omits some clones. Under half of the omission traces to an unresolved V gene where checked; the cause of the rest is unknown. The sample profile shows 310,000 or so clones; around 89% of them were found once. The leading ten clones occupy roughly 1.5% of the sample. The sequenced material came from PBMCs or T cells enriched from blood (not recorded which). The receptors come from a woman under 30 with acute COVID-19.

This CDR3 reads CASSVAVYNEQFF. CDR3 sequence (DNA): TGTGCCAGCAGCGTAGCCGTCTACAATGAGCAGTTCTTC. This rearrangement joins TRBV9 to TRBJ2-1, with D uncertain. The CDR3 runs to 13 residues. Germline V CDR1 and CDR2: SGDLS, YYNGEE. V dropped 0 bases and J dropped 3 bases, with 4 bases sitting between them.

The J gene is TRBJ2-3, the V gene TRBV7-9, with 11 bases lining up with TRBD2. The V segment lost 4 bases and the J segment 5 bases; nucleotides outside the gene matches: 2. This CDR3 is 14 amino acids long. In germline, CDR1 is SEHNR, CDR2 FQNEAQ (reference sequence). The CDR3 sequence is CASSSLAGVDTQYF. CDR3 nucleotide sequence: TGTGCCAGCAGCTCACTAGCGGGAGTAGATACGCAGTATTTT.

This chain uses TRBV7-9 with TRBJ1-1; D is uncertain. The CDR3 totals 15 residues. Trimming pared 1 base from V and 2 bases from J, leaving 11 bases between. Looked up from germline, CDR1 is SEHNR and CDR2 is FQNEAQ (reference sequence). The CDR3 here is CASSLGGQTNTEAFF. CDR3 nucleotides: TGTGCCAGCAGCTTAGGAGGGCAGACTAACACTGAAGCTTTCTTT.

V gene TRBV7-2 combines with J gene TRBJ1-5, with a weak D call TRBD1 (5 bases). Germline values: CDR1 SGHTA, CDR2 FQGNSA. Deletions cut 1 base from V and 5 bases from J, with 9 bases between. CDR3 length: 14 residues. CDR3 region: CASSLGGWDQPQHF. CDR3 bases: TGTGCCAGCAGCTTAGGGGGCTGGGATCAGCCCCAGCATTTT.

A note on this clone: The same CDR3 also results from other DNA sequences found in this sample. The chain uses TRBV6-5 and TRBJ2-1; D call uncertain. There are 12 residues in the CDR3. CDR1 and CDR2 (germline): MNHEY, SVGAGI. V shed 3 bases and J shed 5 bases, with 5 bases lying between them. The CDR3 DNA is TGTGCCAGCAGTTATCCCGACAATGAGCAGTTCTTC. Translated, it gives CASSYPDNEQFF.

This sequence joins TRBV28 and TRBJ1-2; TRBD1 agrees at 10 bases. J lost 3 bases, V lost 6 bases, and 7 bases had no gene match. There are 15 residues in the CDR3. Germline values: CDR1 MDHEN, CDR2 SYDVKM. The CDR3 here is CASRTPGQGYYGYTF. The CDR3 DNA reads TGTGCCAGCAGAACACCGGGACAGGGGTACTATGGCTACACCTTC.

The chain employs TRBV7-9 and TRBJ2-1; a possible D gene is TRBD2 (6 bases). Germline loops: CDR1 SEHNR, CDR2 FQNEAQ (reference sequence). The V gene lost 4 bases and the J gene lost 0 bases, with 13 bases spanning the gap. The CDR3 totals 16 residues. Written as DNA, the CDR3 is TGTGCCAGCAGCTCCCAACTCGGGGGCTCCTACAATGAGCAGTTCTTC. Residues: CASSSQLGGSYNEQFF.

This clone was observed a single time. This chain connects TRBV11-2 to TRBJ1-1; D gene unclear. The germline V and J ends were trimmed by 1 base and 1 base, with 4 bases remaining between them. Germline CDR1 SGHAT, CDR2 FQNNGV. This CDR3 is built from 13 residues. The CDR3 DNA reads TGTGCCAGCAGCTTAGGCAGGAACACTGAAGCTTTCTTT. This encodes CASSLGRNTEAFF.

The chain has TRBV7-8 and TRBJ1-1, with 8 bases that match TRBD1. Germline assignment: CDR1 SGHVS and CDR2 FQNEAQ. V was clipped by 7 bases and J by 3 bases; unmatched bases: 16. The CDR3 sequence is 17 residues long. The CDR3 loop is CASKDVYRGWGDTEAFF. In DNA form, the CDR3 reads TGTGCCAGCAAAGACGTCTACAGGGGGTGGGGAGACACTGAAGCTTTCTTT. Together with reference TRBV7-8 and TRBJ1-1, the CDR3 gives the full variable domain: GAGVSQSPRYKVAKRGQDVALRCDPISGHVSLFWYQQALGQGPEFLTYFQNEAQLDKSGLPSDRFFAERPEGSVSTLKIQRTQQEDSAVYLCASKDVYRGWGDTEAFFGQGTRLTVV.

The chain has TRBV15 and TRBJ1-4, with 10 bases lining up with TRBD1. The V gene end was trimmed by 4 bases and the J gene end by 1 base; junction bases not matched to a gene: 9. The CDR3 length is 18 residues. CDR1 LNHNV and CDR2 YYDKDF come from the germline V gene (reference sequence). The DNA of the CDR3 is TGTGCCACCAGCATCCGACGGGACAGGGGTAGAACTAATGAAAAACTGTTTTTT. Residues: CATSIRRDRGRTNEKLFF.

CDR3 loop: CASSYRGSPNEKLFF. CDR3 bases: TGTGCCAGCAGCTATAGGGGGAGCCCTAATGAAAAACTGTTTTTT. The V gene is TRBV27, the J gene TRBJ1-4; a possible D gene is TRBD1 (6 bases). The CDR3 runs to 15 residues. From germline, CDR1 is MNHEY and CDR2 SMNVEV (reference sequence). The V gene lost 6 bases and the J gene lost 3 bases, with 14 bases spanning the gap. Variable domain in full (rest from reference TRBV27 and TRBJ1-4): EAQVTQNPRYLITVTGKKLTVTCSQNMNHEYMSWYRQDPGLGLRQIYYSMNVEVTDKGDVPEGYKVSRKEKRNFPLILESPSPNQTSLYFCASSYRGSPNEKLFFGSGTQLSVL.

This chain connects TRBV7-9 to TRBJ1-1; D remains unclear. Germline V lookup: CDR1 SEHNR, CDR2 FQNEAQ (reference sequence). This CDR3 spans 13 amino acids. V was clipped by 5 bases and J by 3 bases, with 10 bases between them. The CDR3 spells CASSGNGYTEAFF. CDR3 DNA: TGTGCCAGCAGCGGCAACGGGTACACTGAAGCTTTCTTT.

Comment on this clone: This sample also contains other DNA sequences that code for the same CDR3. The chain has TRBV18 and TRBJ1-6; the match to TRBD1 covers 11 bases. Germline loops: CDR1 KGHSH, CDR2 LQKENI. The V segment lost 3 bases and the J segment 8 bases; nucleotides outside the gene matches: 3. This CDR3 is 15 amino acids long. The CDR3 DNA reads TGTGCCAGCTCACCTCTGGGACAGGGGGATTCACCCCTCCACTTT. This sequence encodes CASSPLGQGDSPLHF.

The sample holds a few counts of this clone. DNA for the CDR3: TGCGCCAGCAGCTTGGCTAACACCGGGGAGCTGTTTTTT. This codes for CASSLANTGELFF. V and J are TRBV5-1 and TRBJ2-2; D not resolved. V was clipped by 0 bases and J by 2 bases, with 2 bases between them. Germline V gene lookup returns CDR1 SGHRS and CDR2 YFSETQ. This CDR3 contains 13 residues.

The rearrangement links TRBV6-5 to TRBJ1-5; possibly TRBD1 for D (5 bases). CDR3 size: 14 residues. Trimming pared 10 bases from V and 2 bases from J, leaving 15 bases between. CDR1 is MNHEY and CDR2 is SVGAGI in the germline V gene. CDR3 nucleotides: TGTGCCACCAACAGTGGGGCAGGCAATCAGCCCCAGCATTTT. Amino acid sequence: CATNSGAGNQPQHF.

The V gene is TRBV9, the J gene TRBJ2-7, with 7 bases aligning to TRBD1. CDR3 length: 15 residues. J was trimmed by 3 bases and V by 0 bases; bases with no gene match: 6. From germline, CDR1 is SGDLS and CDR2 YYNGEE. CDR3 residues: CASSVATGVNYEQYF. CDR3 bases: TGTGCCAGCAGCGTAGCTACAGGGGTAAACTACGAGCAGTACTTC.

This rearrangement joins TRBV9 to TRBJ1-6; no clear D. Germline V gene lookup returns CDR1 SGDLS and CDR2 YYNGEE. Trimming cost V 6 bases and J 6 bases, with 7 bases left between them. The CDR3 consists of 12 residues. The CDR3 DNA reads TGTGCCAGCACAGGTGGTAATTCACCCCTCCACTTT. It translates to CASTGGNSPLHF. The full variable domain, rest sourced from reference TRBV9 and TRBJ1-6, is DSGVTQTPKHLITATGQRVTLRCSPRSGDLSVYWYQQSLDQGLQFLIQYYNGEERAKGNILERFSAQQFPDLHSELNLSSLELGDSALYFCASTGGNSPLHFGNGTRLTVT.